This T cell receptor beta chain was recovered during a study of blood T cells in healthy people across ages. Study-level findings and limits: A roughly linear fall in TCR beta diversity per million T cells was seen with increasing age. There were more naive CD4+ cells and higher diversity in long-lived donors than in aged donors. Donor CMV infection status was unknown, possibly confounding age-related changes in expanded clonotypes.

Donation came from healthy Caucasian individuals in Russia who were aged 6 to 90. Primed by a sample-barcoded 5' primer and a J-beta primer mix, a second PCR proceeded for about 6 to 11 cycles. MiXCR was run by TCRdb on the 5' RACE reads, yielding one entry per CDR3 protein. The sample contains around 400,000 distinct CDR3 sequences, approximately 47% of which appear only once. There are 15 residues in the CDR3. V was trimmed by 3 bases and J by 2 bases, leaving 16 bases between them. Per the germline V gene, CDR1 is GTSNPN and CDR2 is SVGIG (reference sequence). This clonotype was seen at least ten times. What it binds is not known.

Sample: blood. J is TRBJ1-2 and V is TRBV30, with D maybe TRBD1 (5 bases). This TCR was recovered from a man in his sixties in good health. The CDR3 DNA sequence: TGTGCCTGGAGCCGAGGCTTCTCAGGGAACTATGGCTACACCTTC. This sequence encodes CAWSRGFSGNYGYTF.